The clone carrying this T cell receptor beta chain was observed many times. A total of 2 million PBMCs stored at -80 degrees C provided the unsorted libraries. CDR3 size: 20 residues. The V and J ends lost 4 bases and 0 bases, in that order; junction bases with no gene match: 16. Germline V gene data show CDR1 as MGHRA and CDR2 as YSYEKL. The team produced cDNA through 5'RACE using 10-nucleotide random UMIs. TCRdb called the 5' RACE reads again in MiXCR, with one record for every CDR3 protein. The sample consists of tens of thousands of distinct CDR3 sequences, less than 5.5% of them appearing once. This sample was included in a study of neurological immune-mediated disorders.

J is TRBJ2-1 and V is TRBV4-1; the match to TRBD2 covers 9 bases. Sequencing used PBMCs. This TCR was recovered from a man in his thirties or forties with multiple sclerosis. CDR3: CASSLRGAGGSTSSYNEQFF. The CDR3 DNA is TGCGCCAGCAGCCTCCGCGGAGCGGGGGGATCGACCAGCTCCTACAATGAGCAGTTCTTC.